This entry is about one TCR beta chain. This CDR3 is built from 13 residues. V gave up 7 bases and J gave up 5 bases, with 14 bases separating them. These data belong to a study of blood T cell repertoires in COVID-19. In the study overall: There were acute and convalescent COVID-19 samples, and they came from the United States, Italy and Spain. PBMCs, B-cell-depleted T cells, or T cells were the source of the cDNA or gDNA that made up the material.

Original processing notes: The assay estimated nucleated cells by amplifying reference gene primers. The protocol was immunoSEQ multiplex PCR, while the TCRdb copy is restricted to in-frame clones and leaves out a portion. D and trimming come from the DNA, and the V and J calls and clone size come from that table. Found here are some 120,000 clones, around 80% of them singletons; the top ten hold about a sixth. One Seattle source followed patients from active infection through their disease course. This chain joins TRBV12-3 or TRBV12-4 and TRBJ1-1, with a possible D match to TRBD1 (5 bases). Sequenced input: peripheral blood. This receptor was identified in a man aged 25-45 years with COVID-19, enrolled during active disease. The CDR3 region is CASTLGGVTEAFF. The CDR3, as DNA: TGTGCCAGCACCCTGGGGGGGGTTACTGAAGCTTTCTTT.